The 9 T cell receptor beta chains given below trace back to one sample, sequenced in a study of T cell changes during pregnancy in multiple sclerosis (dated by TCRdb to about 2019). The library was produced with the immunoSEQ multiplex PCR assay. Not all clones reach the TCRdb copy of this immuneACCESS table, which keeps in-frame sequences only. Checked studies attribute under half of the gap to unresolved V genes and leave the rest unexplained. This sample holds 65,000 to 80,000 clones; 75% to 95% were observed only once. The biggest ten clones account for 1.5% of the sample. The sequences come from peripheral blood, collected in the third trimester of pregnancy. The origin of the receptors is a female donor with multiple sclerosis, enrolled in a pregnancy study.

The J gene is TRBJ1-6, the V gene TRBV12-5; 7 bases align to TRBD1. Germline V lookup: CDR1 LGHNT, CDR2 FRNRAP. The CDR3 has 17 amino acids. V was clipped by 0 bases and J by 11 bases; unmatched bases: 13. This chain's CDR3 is CASGLVHSAGGSAPLHF. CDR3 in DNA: TGTGCTAGTGGTTTGGTACATTCGGCAGGGGGAAGTGCACCCCTCCACTTT.

The CDR3 coding sequence is TGTGCCAGCAGCCCAGGGATTAGGCAGCCCCAGCATTTT. Translated: CASSPGIRQPQHF. The chain uses TRBV14 and TRBJ1-5; D perhaps matches TRBD1 (5 bases). V gave up 4 bases and J gave up 7 bases, with 11 bases separating them. CDR1 and CDR2 (germline): SGHDN, FVKESK. This CDR3 has 13 amino acids.

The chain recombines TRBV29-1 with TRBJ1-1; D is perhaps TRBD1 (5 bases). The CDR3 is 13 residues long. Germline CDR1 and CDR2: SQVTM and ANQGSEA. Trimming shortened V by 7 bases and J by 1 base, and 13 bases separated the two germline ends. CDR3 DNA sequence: TGCAGCGCCCTGGCAGGGTCGAACACTGAAGCTTTCTTT. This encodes CSALAGSNTEAFF.

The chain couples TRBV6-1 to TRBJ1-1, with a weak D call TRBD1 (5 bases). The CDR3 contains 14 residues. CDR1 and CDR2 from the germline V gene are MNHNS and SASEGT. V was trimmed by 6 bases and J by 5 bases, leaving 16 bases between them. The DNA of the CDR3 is TGTGCCAGCAGCCCGATTAGGGGCAGGACTGAAGCTTTCTTT. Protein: CASSPIRGRTEAFF.

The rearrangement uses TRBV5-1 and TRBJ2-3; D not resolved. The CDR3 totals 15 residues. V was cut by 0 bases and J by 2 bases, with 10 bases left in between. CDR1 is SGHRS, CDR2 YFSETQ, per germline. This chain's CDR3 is CASSLVPQNTDTQYF. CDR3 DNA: TGCGCCAGCAGCTTGGTCCCCCAGAACACAGATACGCAGTATTTT.

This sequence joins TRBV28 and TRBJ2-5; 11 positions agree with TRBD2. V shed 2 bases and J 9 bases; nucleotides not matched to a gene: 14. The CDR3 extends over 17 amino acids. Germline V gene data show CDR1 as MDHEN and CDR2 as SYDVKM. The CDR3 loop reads CASSLGGLAGPFSAQYF. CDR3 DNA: TGTGCCAGCAGTTTAGGCGGACTAGCGGGCCCCTTTTCGGCCCAGTACTTC.

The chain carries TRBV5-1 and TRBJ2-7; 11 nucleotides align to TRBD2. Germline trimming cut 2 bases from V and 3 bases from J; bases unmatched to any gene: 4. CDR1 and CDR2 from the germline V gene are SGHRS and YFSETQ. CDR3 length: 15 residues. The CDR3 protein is CASSLPLAGVYEQYF. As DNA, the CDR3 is TGCGCCAGCAGCTTACCACTAGCGGGAGTCTACGAGCAGTACTTC. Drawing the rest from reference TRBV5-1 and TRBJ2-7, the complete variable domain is KAGVTQTPRYLIKTRGQQVTLSCSPISGHRSVSWYQQTPGQGLQFLFEYFSETQRNKGNFPGRFSGRQFSNSRSEMNVSTLELGDSALYLCASSLPLAGVYEQYFGPGTRLTVT.

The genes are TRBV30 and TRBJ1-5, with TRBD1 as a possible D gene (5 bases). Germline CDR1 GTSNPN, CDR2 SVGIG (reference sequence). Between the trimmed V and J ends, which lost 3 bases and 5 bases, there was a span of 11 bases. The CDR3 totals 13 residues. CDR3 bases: TGTGCCTGGAGCCAGGGACTAGATCAGCCCCAGCATTTT. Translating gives CAWSQGLDQPQHF.

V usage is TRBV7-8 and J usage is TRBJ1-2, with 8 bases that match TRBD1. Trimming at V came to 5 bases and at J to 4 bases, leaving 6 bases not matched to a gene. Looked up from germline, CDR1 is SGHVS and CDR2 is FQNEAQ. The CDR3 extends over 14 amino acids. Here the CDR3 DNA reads TGTGCCAGCAGCGAGATACAGGGGGGCTATGGCTACACCTTC. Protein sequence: CASSEIQGGYGYTF.